The sequence of this T cell receptor (beta chain) was determined in a study of blood T cell repertoires in COVID-19 (dated by TCRdb to about 2020). Notes on the research overall: The collaborator samples originated in the United States, Italy and Spain and spanned the acute and convalescent phases of COVID-19. The prospective study material was composed of cDNA or gDNA derived from T cells, B-cell-depleted T cells, or PBMCs. The dataset comprised deeply sampled blood TCRbeta repertoires from subjects exposed to, actively infected with, or recovered from COVID-19. The repertoires were released in a freely available public database meant as a resource for research on the immune response to SARS-CoV-2. The samples were drawn from the first 160 participants of the ongoing ImmuneRACE study and from 1,200 or so subjects provided by 6 global collaborators. A de-identified subject ID, COVID-19 status, age in years and sex were almost always included in the sample metadata. Where available, HLA class I and class II types were taken from metadata supplied by the sample provider and were not determined by assay-based typing. Study-wide conclusions, independent of this receptor: The amount of clinical and demographic metadata varied by source and participant and was provided uncurated.

The collaborating institutions used their own protocols to collect whole blood in K2EDTA tubes. Collaborator samples were shipped for TCRbeta analysis as frozen whole blood, isolated PBMCs, or DNA extracted from either sample type. To note about this clone: It lacks a known antigen. It has no much larger one-base neighbor in the sample; base qualities were not kept.

V is clipped by 1 base and J by 4 bases, and the sequence between their germline boundaries is 11 bases long. The CDR3 runs 15 amino acids, cysteine and phenylalanine included. The sequence is cut down to CDR3 DNA, 45 bases in frame from base 1. CDR1 and CDR2, per the germline V gene (reference sequence), are LGHDT and YNNKEL. TCRbeta CDR3 regions were amplified from genomic DNA by means of the immunoSEQ Assay, a bias-controlled multiplex PCR. The paper's processing steps were these. The number of nucleated cells in each sample was estimated by amplification of reference gene primers within the assay. To quantify the absolute abundance of each unique TCRbeta CDR3 rearrangement, sequence reads were collapsed and filtered. For each sample, productive Simpson clonality was calculated as the square root of Simpson's diversity index over productive rearrangements. In TCRdb, the immuneACCESS table is reduced to in-frame sequences with V and J assigned. These tables do not hold every clone; where another copy was compared, an unresolved V gene accounts for under half, and the others remain unexplained. That table supplies the V and J calls and clone size; D and trimming were determined from the DNA. The sample records 390,000 or so clones, almost 90% of which are singletons. Roughly 6.8% of the sample belongs to the ten largest clones.

The sequence is built from TRBV3-1 (or the pseudogene TRBV3-2) and TRBJ1-3; no D gene can be assigned with confidence. Source material: peripheral blood. The receptor was derived from a man between 18 and 35 years old with active or convalescent COVID-19. The CDR3 in this case is CASSQVGAAGNTIYF. DNA sequence: TGTGCCAGCAGCCAAGTCGGAGCAGCAGGAAACACCATATATTTT.